This TCR beta chain was captured in a study of cytomegalovirus exposure and HLA in healthy donors. Notes on this clone: Its antigen remains unknown.

Amplification used 60 Vbeta primers and 13 Jbeta primers. Repertoires were generated with immunoSEQ multiplex PCR, while TCRdb's copy carries only in-frame clones and drops some. The sample includes tens of thousands of clones. Study-level findings and limits: Among TCR beta chains of equal frequency, HLA-associated ones were more clonally expanded in a later analysis. About 87% or about 30% of the time was how often most TCR beta V segments were productive, according to an earlier analysis. A later analysis found most CMV-associated TCR beta chains apparently HLA-restricted.

The CDR3 contains 13 residues. Germline lookup yields CDR1 MDHEN and CDR2 SYDVKM. The V gene lost 11 bases and the J gene lost 3 bases, with 16 bases spanning the gap. The TCR comes from a woman in her thirties in good health and CMV-seropositive. V is TRBV28 and J is TRBJ1-2, with D unclear. Sequenced input: PBMCs. CDR3: CASTPTVDYGYTF. The CDR3 DNA is TGTGCCTCCACCCCCACAGTCGACTATGGCTACACCTTC.